A selection of T cell receptor beta chains follows, all from one sample in a study of cytomegalovirus exposure and HLA in healthy donors. This table comes from immunoSEQ multiplex PCR, and its TCRdb copy is limited to in-frame clones, with some not included. The sample has over 200,000 clones, more than 70% seen once. The sample consisted of PBMCs. The receptors come from a human donor in good health. Each CDR3 is given with its conserved first and last residue. D genes are given only for firm matches.

>TRBV25-1|TRBJ1-2|NA
CASSEYKVGGGYTF
>TRBV7-9|TRBJ1-2|NA
CASSLDRSYYTF
>TRBV19|TRBJ2-1|TRBD2
CASSSAGGYNEQFF
>TRBV10-3|TRBJ2-7|TRBD2
CAITRTSESYEQYF
>TRBV7-9|TRBJ2-4|TRBD2
CASSSTGTSNIQYF
>TRBV6-6|TRBJ2-3|NA
CASWREDTQYF
>TRBV5-1|TRBJ2-3|TRBD2
CASSLTSGSTDTQYF
>TRBV27|TRBJ2-6|NA
CASSYRNGVGANVLTF
>TRBV7-9|TRBJ2-1|NA
CASSLSGHYNEQFF
>TRBV7-3|TRBJ2-3|NA
CASSSTSGYTDTQYF
>TRBV28|TRBJ2-7|TRBD2
CASSTRGGLANYEQYF
>TRBV7-2|TRBJ1-2|NA
CASSTTTSVVYGYTF
>TRBV6-1|TRBJ2-1|TRBD2
CATRIAGAFYNEQFF
>TRBV7-8|TRBJ2-2|NA
CASSLIYGTSNTGELFF
>TRBV20-1|TRBJ2-3|NA
CSAPETDTQYF
>TRBV29-1|TRBJ2-1|NA
CSVARQLNEQFF
>TRBV5-4|TRBJ2-5|TRBD2
CASSLTSGPQETQYF
>TRBV6-5|TRBJ1-2|NA
CASSSSGSGYTF
>TRBV7-9|TRBJ2-7|TRBD1
CASSPSGDRIYEQYF
>TRBV27|TRBJ2-1|TRBD1
CASSSRQGYSYNEQFF
>TRBV7-3|TRBJ2-2|TRBD2
CASSFALADTGELFF
>TRBV27|TRBJ2-7|TRBD2
CASSQGLAGGYEQYF
>TRBV5-1|TRBJ2-3|NA
CASSPGGQSTDTQYF
>TRBV7-9|TRBJ2-7|TRBD2
CSSSVTGLVGPGTYEQYF
>TRBV29-1|TRBJ2-2|NA
CSVRKQGNTGELFF
>TRBV19|TRBJ2-7|NA
CASSIGVGSYEQYF
>TRBV6-5|TRBJ2-7|TRBD1
CASSSRRDRGSYEQYF
>TRBV14|TRBJ1-3|NA
CASSRVVRTVGDTIYF
>TRBV4-1|TRBJ2-6|TRBD2
CASSLAGVSGANVLTF
>TRBV13|TRBJ2-7|TRBD2
CASSQYSGRSYEQYF
>TRBV10-3|TRBJ2-3|TRBD1
CAITSTGVTDTQYF
>TRBV10-3|TRBJ2-1|TRBD2
CAISGRGTSGNNEQFF
>TRBV5-4|TRBJ1-2|NA
CASSLAGEADGYTF
>TRBV25-1|TRBJ2-5|NA
CASRLGGGHLQETQYF
>TRBV7-3|TRBJ1-2|TRBD1
CASNLQGASLKTYGYTF
>TRBV19|TRBJ2-1|TRBD2
CASSIRLRQETSGRASYNEQFF
>TRBV30|TRBJ1-1|NA
CAWSVQPNTEAFF